Presented here are 32 T cell receptor beta chains from one specimen sequenced in a study of T cell repertoires in cytomegalovirus infection. Their antigens are not known. TCRdb processed the reads anew with MiXCR; each CDR3 protein has one entry. The sample lists about 770,000 distinct CDR3 sequences; roughly 29% were seen once. The sequencing used cultured CD8+ T cells from PBMCs, collected from culture after CMV antigen stimulation. These receptors came from a human donor in good health (CMV status not recorded). Some clones in this sample may be carry-over from other donors' samples.

This clonotype was seen more than once but under ten times. The chain couples TRBV6-5 to TRBJ2-3; a weak D match, TRBD1 (6 bases). This CDR3 has 16 amino acids. Per germline, CDR1 MNHEY and CDR2 SVGAGI. V was trimmed by 4 bases and J by 3 bases, leaving 17 bases between them. CDR3 residues: CASSSVGASLTDTQYF. CDR3 nucleotides: TGTGCCAGCAGTTCCGTGGGGGCCTCACTGACAGATACGCAGTATTTT.

The chain is built from TRBV19 and TRBJ2-5; D not resolved. Trimming pared 6 bases from V and 9 bases from J, leaving 11 bases between. Germline-derived CDR1 and CDR2 are LNHDA and SQIVND (reference sequence). CDR3 size: 11 residues. In DNA form, the CDR3 reads TGTGCCAGTAGCGACCCTGAGGCCCAGTACTTC. Protein sequence: CASSDPEAQYF.

A remark on this clonotype: A much more abundant neighbour one base away suggests this may be a read error. The rearrangement joins TRBV7-9 to TRBJ2-1, with D hard to call. CDR3 length: 15 amino acids. Per the germline V gene, CDR1 is SEHNR and CDR2 is FQNEAQ (reference sequence). CDR3 DNA sequence: TGTGCCAGCAACTCCCGGAAGAGCTCCTACTATGAGCAGTTCTTC. Its protein is CASNSRKSSYYEQFF. The variable domain in full, completed from reference TRBV7-9 and TRBJ2-1, reads DTGVSQNPRHKITKRGQNVTFRCDPISEHNRLYWYRQTLGQGPEFLTYFQNEAQLEKSRLLSDRFSAERPKGSFSTLEIQRTEQGDSAMYLCASNSRKSSYYEQFFGPGTRLTVL.

The chain employs TRBV10-3 and TRBJ1-4; D might be TRBD1 (5 bases). V was shortened by 3 bases and J by 0 bases, with 8 bases between the two germline ends. In germline, CDR1 is ENHRY, CDR2 SYGVKD. The CDR3 is 15 residues long. The CDR3 spells CAISDKTATNEKLFF. Written as DNA, the CDR3 is TGTGCCATCAGTGATAAGACAGCAACTAATGAAAAACTGTTTTTT.

The chain employs TRBV4-1 and TRBJ1-1, with D possibly matching TRBD1 (5 bases). Germline V gene lookup returns CDR1 MGHRA and CDR2 YSYEKL. This CDR3 spans 13 amino acids. Deletions cut 3 bases from V and 7 bases from J, with 12 bases between. The CDR3 loop is CASSQRDLGEAFF. CDR3 coding DNA: TGCGCCAGCAGCCAGCGGGACTTGGGTGAAGCTTTCTTT.

There are a few counts of this clonotype. The junction departs from the called germline gene at one end, perhaps through a read error. The chain joins TRBV7-6 to TRBJ2-5; no clear D gene. The CDR3 runs to 16 residues. Germline V CDR1 and CDR2: SGHVS, FNYEAQ. CDR3 nucleotides: TGTGCTAGCAGCGCTGGATACGCCCGGTTAGAAGAGACCCAGTACTTC. Protein: CASSAGYARLEETQYF.

The chain combines TRBV4-1 with TRBJ1-4, with a weak D call TRBD1 (6 bases). Trimming removed 7 bases from V and 0 bases from J, with 12 bases in between. The CDR3 runs 15 residues. Germline V lookup: CDR1 MGHRA, CDR2 YSYEKL. The CDR3 here is CASNREGTTNEKLFF. The DNA of the CDR3 is TGCGCCAGCAACAGGGAGGGAACAACTAATGAAAAACTGTTTTTT.

The chain joins TRBV5-1 to TRBJ2-7; 7 bases match TRBD2. Germline lookup yields CDR1 SGHRS and CDR2 YFSETQ. The J segment lost 3 bases and the V segment lost 2 bases, leaving 8 bases of the junction unmatched. The CDR3 length is 15 residues. CDR3 sequence (DNA): TGCGCCAGCAGCTTCCCCGGGGAGGGCGACTACGAGCAGTACTTC. This sequence encodes CASSFPGEGDYEQYF.

CDR3 DNA sequence: TGCGCCAGCAGCCAAGCATCCGGGACAGAAGCTTTCTTT. Its translation is CASSQASGTEAFF. The chain links TRBV4-3 to TRBJ1-1; tentatively, D is TRBD1 (6 bases). The V and J ends lost 1 base and 8 bases respectively, with 11 bases between them. Germline assignment: CDR1 LGHNA and CDR2 YSLEER. The CDR3 consists of 13 residues.

The chain is built from TRBV6-1 and TRBJ2-2; the D is unclear. V was clipped by 1 base and J by 3 bases, with 9 bases between them. CDR3 length: 15 amino acids. CDR1 and CDR2 from the germline V gene are MNHNS and SASEGT. CDR3 residues: CASSEEEVDTGELFF. The CDR3 DNA is TGTGCCAGCAGTGAAGAGGAAGTCGACACCGGGGAGCTGTTTTTT.

The chain combines TRBV19 with TRBJ2-7, with D perhaps TRBD1 (5 bases). Trimming removed 5 bases at V and 1 base at J, with 9 bases between. The CDR3 has 13 amino acids. Germline CDR1 and CDR2: LNHDA and SQIVND (reference sequence). CDR3 sequence reads: CASSEQGSYEQYF. The CDR3 DNA follows: TGTGCCAGTAGTGAGCAGGGATCCTACGAGCAGTACTTC.

The J gene is TRBJ1-3, the V gene TRBV6-6, with TRBD1 as a possible D gene (6 bases). The CDR3 extends over 16 amino acids. Per the germline V gene, CDR1 is MNHNY and CDR2 is SVGAGI (reference sequence). V was pared by 2 bases and J by 2 bases, with 13 bases between. CDR3: CASSYTLQGPGNTIYF. The CDR3, as DNA: TGTGCCAGCAGTTACACATTACAGGGACCTGGAAACACCATATATTTT.

The chain recombines TRBV4-1 with TRBJ2-1; no clear D. Trimming removed 0 bases at V and 15 bases at J, with 12 bases between. CDR1 and CDR2 (germline): MGHRA, YSYEKL. This CDR3 spans 12 amino acids. Written as DNA, the CDR3 is TGCGCCAGCAGCCAAGATCGAGAGGCAAGGTTCTTC. As protein: CASSQDREARFF.

The rearrangement joins TRBV7-9 to TRBJ1-1; D is possibly TRBD1 (6 bases). Trimming shortened V by 3 bases and J by 1 base, and 12 bases separated the two germline ends. Germline-derived CDR1 and CDR2 are SEHNR and FQNEAQ (reference sequence). There are 15 residues in the CDR3. CDR3 amino acids: CASSFSGEGNTEAFF. The CDR3 bases are TGTGCCAGCAGCTTTTCAGGGGAAGGGAACACTGAAGCTTTCTTT.

The chain combines TRBV14 with TRBJ2-5; TRBD1 matches at 8 bases. The V gene end was trimmed by 3 bases and the J gene end by 5 bases; junction bases not matched to a gene: 8. The CDR3 is 15 residues long. Per germline, CDR1 SGHDN and CDR2 FVKESK. In DNA form, the CDR3 reads TGTGCCAGCAGCCAGCGCGTGACAGGGGCCGAGACCCAGTACTTC. Its translation is CASSQRVTGAETQYF.

This chain links TRBV19 with TRBJ2-1; D gene uncertain. Trimming cost V 3 bases and J 0 bases, with 6 bases left between them. This CDR3 is 14 amino acids long. Per germline, CDR1 LNHDA and CDR2 SQIVND (reference sequence). The CDR3 DNA follows: TGTGCCAGTAGTATGGGCAGCTCCTACAATGAGCAGTTCTTC. This gives the protein CASSMGSSYNEQFF.

This clonotype was recorded at least ten times. The J gene is TRBJ2-7, the V gene TRBV28; D is unresolved. V was trimmed by 6 bases and J by 3 bases, leaving 12 bases between them. There are 13 residues in the CDR3. Germline lookup yields CDR1 MDHEN and CDR2 SYDVKM. CDR3 sequence (DNA): TGTGCCAGCAGCTTGCGTTCCAGCTACGAGCAGTACGTC. Protein: CASSLRSSYEQYV.

Turning to this clonotype: Since no conserved phenylalanine or tryptophan closes the CDR3, a read error is the likely cause. The genes are TRBV10-3 and TRBJ2-1; D may be TRBD2 (5 bases). The CDR3 is 11 residues long. The germline V gene encodes CDR1 ENHRY and CDR2 SYGVKD. Trimming took 7 bases from V and 10 from J, leaving 11 bases between them. The CDR3 sequence: CAIISGGEQFS. DNA of the CDR3: TGTGCCATCATAAGTGGCGGGGAGCAGTTCTCC.

This clonotype was recorded a few times. The V call is TRBV19, the J call TRBJ2-5; TRBD2 aligns across 7 bases. Germline loops: CDR1 LNHDA, CDR2 SQIVND (reference sequence). V shed 6 bases and J 4 bases; nucleotides not matched to a gene: 17. The CDR3 loop spans 17 amino acids. This CDR3 is CASSTGPRRGSLETQYF. In nucleotides, the CDR3 is TGTGCCAGTAGCACTGGCCCAAGGCGGGGGAGCCTAGAGACCCAGTACTTC.

The chain couples TRBV15 to TRBJ1-1; weak D call: TRBD1 (6 bases). Between the trimmed V and J ends, which lost 4 bases and 7 bases, there was a span of 13 bases. This CDR3 comprises 13 residues. Per the germline V gene, CDR1 is LNHNV and CDR2 is YYDKDF (reference sequence). Written as DNA, the CDR3 is TGTGCCACCAGCACCAAAGGGGGGAATGAAGCTTTCTTT. This codes for CATSTKGGNEAFF.

The chain links TRBV27 to TRBJ2-1; D call uncertain. Germline CDR1 MNHEY, CDR2 SMNVEV (reference sequence). V lost 3 bases, J lost 7 bases, and 16 bases lay in between. CDR3 size: 15 residues. CDR3 loop: CASSFHIGQGNEQFF. DNA for the CDR3: TGTGCCAGCAGTTTTCACATCGGGCAAGGGAATGAGCAGTTCTTC.

This clonotype has just a few counts. This rearrangement joins TRBV7-9 to TRBJ1-4; a possible D gene is TRBD1 (6 bases). The CDR3 sequence is 13 residues long. Trimming took 7 bases from V and 8 from J, leaving 14 bases between them. Germline V gives CDR1 SEHNR, CDR2 FQNEAQ (reference sequence). The CDR3 here is CASTNRASEKLFF. DNA of the CDR3: TGTGCCAGCACCAACAGGGCTAGCGAAAAACTGTTTTTT.

This clonotype was counted many times. The V call is TRBV4-3, the J call TRBJ2-5; D is unresolved. Trimming pared 0 bases from V and 5 bases from J, leaving 10 bases between. The CDR3 is 14 residues long. Germline CDR1 is LGHNA and CDR2 is YSLEER. DNA for the CDR3: TGCGCCAGCAGCCAAGATTCGGGTGGCGAGACCCAGTACTTC. Encoded protein: CASSQDSGGETQYF.

CDR3 residues: CASSPNSREAFF. The CDR3 nucleotides are TGTGCCAGCAGCCCCAACTCGAGGGAAGCTTTCTTT. The gene calls are TRBV5-4 and TRBJ1-1; unclear D gene. Trimming removed 4 bases at V and 8 bases at J, with 12 bases between. This CDR3 region has 12 residues. Germline loops: CDR1 SGHNT, CDR2 YYREEE (reference sequence).

V is TRBV6-1 and J is TRBJ1-5; D unclear. The V gene lost 10 bases and the J gene lost 0 bases, with 28 bases spanning the gap. The CDR3 has 19 amino acids. Per the germline V gene, CDR1 is MNHNS and CDR2 is SASEGT. CDR3 protein: CATHNKPYPGLYSNQPQHF. In DNA form, the CDR3 reads TGTGCCACGCACAACAAACCATATCCCGGATTGTATAGCAATCAGCCCCAGCATTTT.

This clonotype was counted many times. The chain links TRBV12-3 or TRBV12-4 to TRBJ1-6; D unclear. The CDR3 has 15 amino acids. V was shortened by 3 bases and J by 0 bases, with 6 bases between the two germline ends. The CDR3 sequence is CASSFGSSYNSPLHF. The CDR3 bases are TGTGCCAGCAGTTTCGGCAGCTCCTATAATTCACCCCTCCACTTT.

The chain is built from TRBV12-3 or TRBV12-4 and TRBJ1-6, with D unresolved. CDR3 length equals 15 residues. Trimming took 6 bases from V and 5 from J, leaving 14 bases between them. CDR3 residues: CASSLDKDDNSPLHF. CDR3 in DNA: TGTGCCAGCAGCCTTGACAAAGACGATAATTCACCCCTCCACTTT.

The J gene is TRBJ2-1, the V gene TRBV6-2 or TRBV6-3; maybe TRBD2 (5 bases). The CDR3 covers 12 residues. Germline lookup yields CDR1 MNHEY and CDR2 SVGEGT. Trimming removed 9 bases at V and 6 bases at J, with 12 bases between. CDR3 in DNA: TGTGCCAGTAGCGACCCTGGCAATGAGCAGTTCTTC. This sequence encodes CASSDPGNEQFF.

Only a few counts were recorded for this clonotype. The chain employs TRBV7-9 and TRBJ2-7; D unclear. The CDR3 has 14 amino acids. The germline V and J ends were trimmed by 5 bases and 5 bases, with 16 bases remaining between them. Germline V gives CDR1 SEHNR, CDR2 FQNEAQ (reference sequence). This CDR3 reads CASSPRASIHEQYF. In DNA form, the CDR3 reads TGTGCCAGCAGCCCCCGGGCCTCAATCCACGAGCAGTACTTC.

The V call is TRBV27, the J call TRBJ2-7; 15 nucleotides line up with TRBD2. Germline CDR1 is MNHEY and CDR2 is SMNVEV (reference sequence). J was trimmed by 3 bases and V by 2 bases; bases with no gene match: 8. The CDR3 covers 18 residues. In DNA, the CDR3 is TGTGCCAGCAGTTTACGGACTAGCGGGGGGGCATTAGGCTACGAGCAGTACTTC. Amino acid sequence: CASSLRTSGGALGYEQYF.

V and J are TRBV27 and TRBJ2-7, with TRBD1 matching 7 bases. With 5 bases clipped from V and 6 bases from J, the junction kept 13 bases outside the gene matches. The germline V gene encodes CDR1 MNHEY and CDR2 SMNVEV (reference sequence). CDR3 length: 15 amino acids. In DNA form, the CDR3 reads TGTGCCAGCAGTCCCGTCCGGACAGGCCGGGGCGAGCAGTACTTC. Its translation is CASSPVRTGRGEQYF.

The chain carries TRBV7-6 and TRBJ1-6, with 7 bases identical to TRBD1. In germline, CDR1 is SGHVS, CDR2 FNYEAQ. With V trimmed by 5 bases and J by 2 bases, 3 bases remained unmatched. The CDR3 totals 15 residues. The CDR3: CASSLRGTYNSPLHF. The DNA of the CDR3 is TGTGCCAGCAGCCTCAGGGGGACCTATAATTCACCCCTCCACTTT.